Listed here are 5 T cell receptor beta chains from one sample, sequenced in a study of early T cells in non-severe SARS-CoV-2 infection. TCRdb re-analysed the 5' RACE reads in MiXCR, keeping a single row per CDR3 protein. The table has tens of thousands of distinct CDR3 sequences, over 10% seen once. Here the sequenced sample was whole blood, taken at baseline. Every receptor here comes from an adult who was a healthcare worker with PCR-confirmed SARS-CoV-2 infection or an uninfected control (not recorded which).

This clonotype was counted many times. The chain links TRBV11-2 to TRBJ2-1; D is ambiguous. Germline V CDR1 and CDR2: SGHAT, FQNNGV. There are 15 residues in the CDR3. V lost 5 bases to trimming and J lost 6 bases, with 17 bases between them. CDR3 amino acids: CASSHNPEVGNEQFF. Written as DNA, the CDR3 is TGTGCCAGCAGCCATAACCCCGAGGTGGGCAATGAGCAGTTCTTC.

The V call is TRBV28, the J call TRBJ2-7; TRBD1 agrees at 9 bases. Trimming took 6 bases from V and 4 from J; bases not matched to a gene: 7. Germline CDR1 is MDHEN and CDR2 is SYDVKM. The CDR3 covers 14 residues. CDR3 residues: CASSPRTGDYEQYF. Written as DNA, the CDR3 is TGTGCCAGCAGCCCTAGGACAGGGGATTACGAGCAGTACTTC. Supplemented by reference TRBV28 and TRBJ2-7, the full variable domain reads DVKVTQSSRYLVKRTGEKVFLECVQDMDHENMFWYRQDPGLGLRLIYFSYDVKMKEKGDIPEGYSVSREKKERFSLILESASTNQTSMYLCASSPRTGDYEQYFGPGTRLTVT.

V is TRBV5-1 and J is TRBJ2-1; D possibly corresponds to TRBD2 (7 bases). Trimming removed 4 bases at V and 4 bases at J, with 24 bases between. There are 18 residues in the CDR3. Germline-derived CDR1 and CDR2 are SGHRS and YFSETQ. The CDR3 bases are TGCGCCAGCAGCCTACGAGCCTCCTCCGGGGGGCCTTACAATGAGCAGTTCTTC. Its translation: CASSLRASSGGPYNEQFF.

The chain joins TRBV11-2 to TRBJ1-1; 7 bases fit TRBD1. CDR1 SGHAT and CDR2 FQNNGV come from the germline V gene. CDR3 length: 14 residues. The CDR3 is CVTSASRGSTEAFF. For the CDR3, the DNA is TGTGTCACCTCGGCCTCCAGGGGGTCCACTGAAGCTTTCTTT.

The sample holds a few counts of this clonotype. The chain links TRBV11-2 to TRBJ2-5; D ambiguous. Looked up from germline, CDR1 is SGHAT and CDR2 is FQNNGV. V lost 5 bases and J lost 0, with 10 bases in between. This CDR3 comprises 14 residues. The CDR3: CASSPRSYQETQYF. The CDR3 DNA reads TGTGCCAGCAGCCCACGTTCGTACCAAGAGACCCAGTACTTC.